This TCR beta chain was profiled in a study of blood T cell repertoires in COVID-19. As for the study in general: Researchers got acute and convalescent COVID-19 samples from the United States, Italy and Spain.

Germline V lookup: CDR1 LNHDA, CDR2 SQIVND (reference sequence). Trimming pared 5 bases from V and 5 bases from J, leaving 12 bases between. The CDR3 has 13 residues. Assay: immunoSEQ multiplex PCR; the TCRdb copy retains only in-frame clones and omits some. The data show 200,000 to 250,000 clones, approximately 90% seen once. The chain couples TRBV19 to TRBJ1-2, with D unresolved. The sequenced sample consisted of PBMCs or T cells enriched from blood (not recorded which). This sequence was found in a man aged 45-60 years who had been exposed to COVID-19. The CDR3 is CASSYQASYGYTF. The CDR3 nucleotides are TGTGCCAGTAGTTACCAGGCGAGTTATGGCTACACCTTC.